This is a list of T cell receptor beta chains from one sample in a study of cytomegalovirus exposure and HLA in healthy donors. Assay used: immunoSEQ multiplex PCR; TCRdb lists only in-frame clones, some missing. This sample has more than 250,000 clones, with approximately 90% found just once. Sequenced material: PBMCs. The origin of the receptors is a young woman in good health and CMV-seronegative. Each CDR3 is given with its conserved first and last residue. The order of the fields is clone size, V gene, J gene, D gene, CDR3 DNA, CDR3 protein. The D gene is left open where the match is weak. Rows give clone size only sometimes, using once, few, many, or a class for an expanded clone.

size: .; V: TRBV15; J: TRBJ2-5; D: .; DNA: TGTGCCACCAGCAGACACCTACAAGAGACCCAGTACTTC; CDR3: CATSRHLQETQYF
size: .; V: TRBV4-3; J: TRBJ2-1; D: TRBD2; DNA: TGCGCCAGCAGCCATTTAGGACTAGCGGGAACACCGGGATTATACAATGAGCAGTTCTTC; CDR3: CASSHLGLAGTPGLYNEQFF
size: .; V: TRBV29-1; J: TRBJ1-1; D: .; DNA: TGCAGCGTTGAAGCAATCAGGGAATTTGGCACTGAAGCTTTCTTT; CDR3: CSVEAIREFGTEAFF
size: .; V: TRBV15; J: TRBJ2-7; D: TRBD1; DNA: TGTGCCACAGCCGACAGGGCGACCTACGAGCAGTACTTC; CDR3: CATADRATYEQYF
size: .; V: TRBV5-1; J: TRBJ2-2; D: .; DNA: TGCGCCAGCAGCTTGGAGCCTATGACCGGGGAGCTGTTTTTT; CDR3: CASSLEPMTGELFF
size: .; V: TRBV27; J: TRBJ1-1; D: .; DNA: TGTGCCAGCAGTTTGCAGGGCCGGACCACTGAAGCTTTCTTT; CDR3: CASSLQGRTTEAFF
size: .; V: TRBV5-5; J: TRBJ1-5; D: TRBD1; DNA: TGTGCCAGCAGTCCGGACAGGGGAGACCAGCCCCAGCATTTT; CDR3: CASSPDRGDQPQHF
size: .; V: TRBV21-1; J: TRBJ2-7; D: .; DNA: TGTGCCAGCAGCAGTCCCCCTAGAACGGGCGAGCAGTACTTC; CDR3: CASSSPPRTGEQYF
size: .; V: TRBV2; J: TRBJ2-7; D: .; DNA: TGTGCCAGCCAGGGGGGACCCTACGAGCAGTACTTC; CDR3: CASQGGPYEQYF
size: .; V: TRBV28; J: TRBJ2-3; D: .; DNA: TGTGCCAGCAGTCCCAGTCGACTGACAGATACGCAGTATTTT; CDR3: CASSPSRLTDTQYF
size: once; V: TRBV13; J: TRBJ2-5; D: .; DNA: TGTGCCAGCAGCTCCCGCCCTGACATAAACCAAGAGACCCAGTACTTC; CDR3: CASSSRPDINQETQYF
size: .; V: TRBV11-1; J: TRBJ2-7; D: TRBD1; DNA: TGTGCCAGCAGCTTTGGACAGGTCTTAGGCGAGCAGTACTTC; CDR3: CASSFGQVLGEQYF
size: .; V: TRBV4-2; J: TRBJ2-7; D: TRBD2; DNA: TGTGCCAGCAGCGAGAGACTAGCGGCCTACGAGCAGTACTTC; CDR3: CASSERLAAYEQYF
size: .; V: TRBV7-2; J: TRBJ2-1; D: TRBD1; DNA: TGTGCCAGCAGCTTATTAGGGGGCGGGAATGAGCAGTTCTTC; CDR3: CASSLLGGGNEQFF
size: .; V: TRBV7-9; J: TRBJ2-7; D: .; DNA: TGTGCCAGCAGCTTAGGGACAAGTCACGAGCAGTACTTC; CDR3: CASSLGTSHEQYF
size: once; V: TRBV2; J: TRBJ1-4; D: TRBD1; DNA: TGTGCCAGCAGGCCAGACAGGGTCAAACTGTTTTTT; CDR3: CASRPDRVKLFF
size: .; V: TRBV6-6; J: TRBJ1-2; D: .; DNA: TGTGCCAGCAGTTATTCCAGTAACTATGGCTACACCTTC; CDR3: CASSYSSNYGYTF
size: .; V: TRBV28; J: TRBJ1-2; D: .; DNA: TGTGCCAGCAGTCCGGCGGACTATGGCTACACCTTC; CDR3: CASSPADYGYTF
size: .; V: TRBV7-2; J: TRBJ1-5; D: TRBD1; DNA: TGTGCCAGCAGCTTATTCGGGACAGGGAGCAATCAGCCCCAGCATTTT; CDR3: CASSLFGTGSNQPQHF
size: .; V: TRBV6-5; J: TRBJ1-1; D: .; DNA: TGTGCCAGCAGTTATTTGGGGGGATCGAACACTGAAGCTTTCTTT; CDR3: CASSYLGGSNTEAFF
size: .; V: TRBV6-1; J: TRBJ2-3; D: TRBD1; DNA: TGTGCCAGCAGTGAAATCGGCAGGGGGCGCGCAGATACGCAGTATTTT; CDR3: CASSEIGRGRADTQYF
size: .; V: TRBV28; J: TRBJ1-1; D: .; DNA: TGTGCCAGCAGCCCCCCGGGGTTCACTGAAGCTTTCTTT; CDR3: CASSPPGFTEAFF
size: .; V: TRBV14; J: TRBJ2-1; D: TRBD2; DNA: TGTGCCAGCAGCCAACAAGCGGGAGGGTACAATGAGCAGTTCTTC; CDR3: CASSQQAGGYNEQFF
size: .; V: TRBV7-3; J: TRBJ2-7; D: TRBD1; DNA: TGTGCCAGCAGCCAAGGACAGGGCCCCTACGAGCAGTACTTC; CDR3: CASSQGQGPYEQYF
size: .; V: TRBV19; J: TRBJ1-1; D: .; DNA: TGTGCCAGTAGTATTCCCCTTCGCCCCGGGTATCACACTGAAGCTTTCTTT; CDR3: CASSIPLRPGYHTEAFF
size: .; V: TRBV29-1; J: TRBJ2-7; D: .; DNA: TGCAGCGTTGTCTGGCGGGCTCTCTCCTACGAGCAGTACTTC; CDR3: CSVVWRALSYEQYF
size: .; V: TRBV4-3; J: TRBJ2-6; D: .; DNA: TGCGCCAGCAGCCAGGTCAGGGGTTACGGGGCCAACGTCCTGACTTTC; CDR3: CASSQVRGYGANVLTF
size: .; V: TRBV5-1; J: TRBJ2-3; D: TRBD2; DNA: TGCGCCACCAGAACCGGGACTAGCGGTAGCACAGATACGCAGTATTTT; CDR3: CATRTGTSGSTDTQYF
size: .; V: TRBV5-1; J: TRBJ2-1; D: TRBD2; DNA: TGCGCCAGCAGTGTTCCGCGGGAGTTTAATGAGCAGTTCTTC; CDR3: CASSVPREFNEQFF
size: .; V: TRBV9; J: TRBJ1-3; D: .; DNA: TGTGCCAGCAGCGTAGATGGGACTGTTTGGAACACCATATATTTT; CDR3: CASSVDGTVWNTIYF
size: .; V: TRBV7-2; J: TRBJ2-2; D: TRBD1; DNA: TGTGCCAGCAGCTTAAATAGGGGGCCCACCGGGGAGCTGTTTTTT; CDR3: CASSLNRGPTGELFF
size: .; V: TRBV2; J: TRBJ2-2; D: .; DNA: TGTGCCAGCAGATCAGGAACCGGGGAGCTGTTTTTT; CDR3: CASRSGTGELFF
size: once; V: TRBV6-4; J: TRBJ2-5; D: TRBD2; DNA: TGTGCCAGCACCTCCGAGTGGGCGGGAGCTGAGACCCAGTACTTC; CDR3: CASTSEWAGAETQYF
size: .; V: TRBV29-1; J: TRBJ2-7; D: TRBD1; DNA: TGCAGCGTTGGACAGGGGGGATACGAGCAGTACTTC; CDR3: CSVGQGGYEQYF
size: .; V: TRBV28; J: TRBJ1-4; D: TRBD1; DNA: TGTGCCAGCGTAACCGGGACAGCCAGTAATGAAAAACTGTTTTTT; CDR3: CASVTGTASNEKLFF
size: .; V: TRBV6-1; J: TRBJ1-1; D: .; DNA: TGTGCCAGCAGTGAGTTCAGAAGTGAAGCTTTCTTT; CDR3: CASSEFRSEAFF
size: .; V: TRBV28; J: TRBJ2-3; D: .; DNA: TGTGCCAGCAGTTTAAGTCAGCCAGGGGATACGCAGTATTTT; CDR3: CASSLSQPGDTQYF
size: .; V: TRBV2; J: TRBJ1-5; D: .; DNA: TGTGCCAGCAGTGAAGCGCTTGTGAACGGGGGAGCCCAGCATTTT; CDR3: CASSEALVNGGAQHF
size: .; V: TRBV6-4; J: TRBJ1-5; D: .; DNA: TGTGCCAGCACAGGGCCCCAGTATAGCAATCAGCCCCAGCATTTT; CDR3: CASTGPQYSNQPQHF
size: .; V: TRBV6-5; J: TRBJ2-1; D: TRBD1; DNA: TGTGCCAGTCACGGGACAGGGGTGAATGAGCAGTTCTTC; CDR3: CASHGTGVNEQFF
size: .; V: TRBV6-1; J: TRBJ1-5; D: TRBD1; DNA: TGTGCCAGCAGGGGGGACAGGGATAGCAATCAGCCCCAGCATTTT; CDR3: CASRGDRDSNQPQHF
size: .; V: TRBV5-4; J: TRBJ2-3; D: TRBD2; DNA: TGTGCCAGCAGCCTCCTATCTAGCGGAGCGACAGATACGCAGTATTTT; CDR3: CASSLLSSGATDTQYF
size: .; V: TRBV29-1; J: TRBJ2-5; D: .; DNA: TGCAGCGTTCCCGTATCGGGGGGCGAGACCCAGTACTTC; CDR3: CSVPVSGGETQYF
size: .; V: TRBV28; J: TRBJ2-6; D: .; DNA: TGTGCCAGCAGAGCAGGGGCTGGGGCCAACGTCCTGACTTTC; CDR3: CASRAGAGANVLTF
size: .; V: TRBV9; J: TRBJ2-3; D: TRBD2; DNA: TGTGCCAGCAGCGGAACTAGCGGGACATCCACAGATACGCAGTATTTT; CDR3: CASSGTSGTSTDTQYF
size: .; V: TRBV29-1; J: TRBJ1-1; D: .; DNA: TGCAGCGTGGGGGTAGGGGGCACTGAAGCTTTCTTT; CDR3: CSVGVGGTEAFF
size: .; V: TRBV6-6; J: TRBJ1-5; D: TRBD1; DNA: TGTGCCAGCAGTGCGACAGGGGGCGGCAATCAGCCCCAGCATTTT; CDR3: CASSATGGGNQPQHF
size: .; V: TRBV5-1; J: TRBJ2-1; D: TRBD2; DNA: TGCGCCAGCAGACCCGGACTAGCCAATGAGCAGTTCTTC; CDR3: CASRPGLANEQFF
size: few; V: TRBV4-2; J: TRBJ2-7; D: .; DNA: TGTGCCAGCAGCCACGAGAGGGCCGAGCAGTACTTC; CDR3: CASSHERAEQYF
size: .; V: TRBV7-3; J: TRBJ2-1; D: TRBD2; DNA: TGTGCCAGCAGCTTTGGGACTAGCGGGACCGAGCAGTTCTTC; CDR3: CASSFGTSGTEQFF